Here is one T cell receptor (beta chain) with its context. What this receptor recognizes is not known. Within one base of it there is no much larger clone, and no base qualities were kept. Receptors were amplified or captured by the immunoSEQ multiplex PCR assay. TCRdb stores this immuneACCESS table with in-frame sequences only. Part of the clones is absent; in the studies checked, under half of the shortfall reflects unresolved V genes, and no reason is known for the rest. The sample table records 34,000 or so clones; about nine tenths of these occur just once. The ten largest clonotypes hold roughly 10% of the sample. From cysteine to phenylalanine, the CDR3 is 14 amino acids long. The only DNA kept is the CDR3, 42 bases in frame from the first base. The germline V gene encodes CDR1 SGHRS and CDR2 YFSETQ. Compared with germline, V lacks 5 bases and J lacks 5 bases; bases without a gene match: 10.

This record belongs to a study of T cell changes during pregnancy in multiple sclerosis (dated by TCRdb to between 2018 and 2021). General notes on the study: The study examined how the T cell repertoire changed over the course of pregnancy in women with multiple sclerosis.

The sequence joins TRBV5-1 to TRBJ2-7; TRBD1 agrees with 7 junctional bases. This clonotype was obtained from a female donor with multiple sclerosis, enrolled in a pregnancy study. Material: CD8+ T cells from peripheral blood mononuclear cells, obtained before pregnancy. The CDR3 amino acid sequence is: CASRERQGPDEQYF. In nucleotides, the sequence is TGCGCCAGCAGAGAAAGACAGGGCCCAGACGAGCAGTACTTC.